This T cell receptor (beta chain) is drawn from a study of blood T cell repertoires in COVID-19. CDR3 length: 16 residues. Germline V lookup: CDR1 LNHNV, CDR2 YYDKDF (reference sequence). Deletions cut 0 bases from V and 0 bases from J, with 9 bases between. Generated by immunoSEQ multiplex PCR, the TCRdb table keeps only in-frame clones and is missing some. The profile shows about 40,000 clones, approximately 86% of them singletons. The sample comprised peripheral blood. The chain has TRBV15 and TRBJ1-3, with unresolved D. The sequence came from a man aged 45-65 years in a cohort sampled during active COVID-19. The CDR3 DNA reads as TGTGCCACCAGCAGAGATCGTGGGAGCTCTGGAAACACCATATATTTT. It specifies CATSRDRGSSGNTIYF.